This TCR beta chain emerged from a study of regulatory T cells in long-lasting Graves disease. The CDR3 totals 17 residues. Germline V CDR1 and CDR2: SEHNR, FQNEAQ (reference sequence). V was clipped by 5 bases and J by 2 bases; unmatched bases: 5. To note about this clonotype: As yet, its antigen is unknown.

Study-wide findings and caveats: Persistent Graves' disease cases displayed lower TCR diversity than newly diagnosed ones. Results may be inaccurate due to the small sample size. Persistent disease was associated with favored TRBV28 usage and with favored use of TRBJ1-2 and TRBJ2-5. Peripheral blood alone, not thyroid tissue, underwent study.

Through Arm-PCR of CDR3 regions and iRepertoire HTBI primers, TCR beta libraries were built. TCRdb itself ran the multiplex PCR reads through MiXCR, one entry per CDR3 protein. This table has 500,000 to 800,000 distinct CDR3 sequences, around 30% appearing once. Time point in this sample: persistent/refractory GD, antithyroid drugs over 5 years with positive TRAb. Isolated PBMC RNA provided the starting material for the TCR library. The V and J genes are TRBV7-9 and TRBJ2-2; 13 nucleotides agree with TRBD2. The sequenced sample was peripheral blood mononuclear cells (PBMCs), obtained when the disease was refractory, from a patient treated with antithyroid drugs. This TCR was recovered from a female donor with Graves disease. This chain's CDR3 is CASSTGLAGYNTGELFF. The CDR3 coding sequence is TGTGCCAGCAGCACGGGACTAGCGGGATACAACACCGGGGAGCTGTTTTTT.